A selection of T cell receptor beta chains follows, all from one sample in a study of T cells after somatic rescue of genetic block. Profiled with immunoSEQ multiplex PCR; TCRdb holds only in-frame clones, not every one. The sample consists of tens of thousands of clones, roughly 96% of them appearing once. The sample consisted of peripheral blood mononuclear cells (PBMCs). These receptor sequences come from a child less than two years old. Both conserved end residues are part of each CDR3. D genes are given only for firm matches. The size entry is marked missing in some rows and otherwise reads once, few, many or a size class.

NA | TRBJ2-1 | TRBV9 | NA | CASSVESGPYNEQFF | TGTGCCAGCAGCGTAGAAAGCGGGCCCTACAATGAGCAGTTCTTC
TRBD1 | TRBJ1-2 | TRBV12-5 | NA | CASGPRQGMGGYTF | TGTGCTAGTGGTCCGCGACAGGGGATGGGAGGCTACACCTTC
TRBD2 | TRBJ2-1 | TRBV5-4 | NA | CASSRTSGRPYNEQFF | TGTGCCAGCAGCCGGACTAGCGGGAGGCCTTACAATGAGCAGTTCTTC
TRBD1 | TRBJ1-5 | TRBV7-9 | once | CASSLTGGSNQPQHF | TGTGCCAGCAGCTTGACAGGGGGCAGCAATCAGCCCCAGCATTTT
TRBD2 | TRBJ2-7 | TRBV6-1 | NA | CASRNTGGTNEQYF | TGTGCCAGCAGGAACACGGGAGGGACCAACGAGCAGTACTTC
TRBD2 | TRBJ2-5 | TRBV6-1 | NA | CASSHTSGDQETQYF | TGTGCCAGCAGTCATACTAGCGGGGACCAAGAGACCCAGTACTTC
TRBD1 | TRBJ2-5 | TRBV5-1 | NA | CASSLGTGVGETQYF | TGCGCCAGCAGCCTGGGGACAGGGGTTGGAGAGACCCAGTACTTC
TRBD2 | TRBJ2-1 | TRBV19 | NA | CASSRISGSGNEQFF | TGTGCCAGTAGTCGGATTAGCGGGAGTGGAAATGAGCAGTTCTTC
TRBD2 | TRBJ2-2 | TRBV9 | NA | CASSVARLAGDTGELFF | TGTGCCAGCAGCGTAGCTCGGCTAGCGGGAGACACCGGGGAGCTGTTTTTT
TRBD1 | TRBJ2-7 | TRBV5-4 | NA | CASSLGTGGYEQYF | TGTGCCAGCAGCTTGGGGACAGGGGGTTACGAGCAGTACTTC
NA | TRBJ2-1 | TRBV7-3 | NA | CASSPGNEQFF | TGTGCCAGCAGCCCAGGGAATGAGCAGTTCTTC
TRBD2 | TRBJ2-7 | TRBV5-1 | NA | CASSSGLAMNYEQYF | TGCGCCAGCAGCTCCGGACTAGCGATGAACTACGAGCAGTACTTC
NA | TRBJ1-5 | TRBV21-1 | NA | CASPPDMPPNQPQHF | TGTGCCAGCCCCCCCGACATGCCCCCTAATCAGCCCCAGCATTTT
TRBD2 | TRBJ2-3 | TRBV5-1 | NA | CASSLSRRREGQYF | TGCGCCAGCAGCTTGTCTCGAAGGAGGGAGGGGCAGTATTTT
NA | TRBJ1-3 | TRBV19 | NA | CASRAGRNTIYF | TGTGCCAGTAGAGCAGGAAGAAACACCATATATTTT
TRBD1 | TRBJ2-7 | TRBV14 | NA | CASSQTGSYEQYF | TGTGCCAGCAGCCAGACAGGGTCCTACGAGCAGTACTTC
NA | TRBJ2-7 | TRBV6-5 | NA | CASRDPLYEQYF | TGTGCCAGCAGAGATCCCCTCTACGAGCAGTACTTC
NA | TRBJ1-6 | TRBV5-3 | NA | CARSLGGSYNSPLHF | TGTGCCAGAAGCTTGGGGGGCTCCTATAATTCACCCCTCCACTTT
NA | TRBJ1-2 | TRBV29-1 | NA | CSVERHGYTF | TGCAGCGTTGAAAGGCATGGCTACACCTTC
NA | TRBJ2-5 | TRBV29-1 | NA | CSVVRQQETQYF | TGCAGCGTTGTAAGACAGCAAGAGACCCAGTACTTC
NA | TRBJ1-1 | TRBV19 | NA | CASSITARTEAFF | TGTGCCAGTAGTATCACAGCGCGCACTGAAGCTTTCTTT
NA | TRBJ1-5 | TRBV6-5 | NA | CASSPRDTDQPQHF | TGTGCCAGCAGTCCCCGGGACACTGATCAGCCCCAGCATTTT
NA | TRBJ1-6 | TRBV28 | NA | CASSLHSYNSPLHF | TGTGCCAGCAGTTTACACTCCTATAATTCACCCCTCCACTTT
TRBD1 | TRBJ2-1 | TRBV6-1 | NA | CASTSGQGNINEQFF | TGTGCCAGCACCTCGGGACAGGGGAATATCAATGAGCAGTTCTTC
TRBD2 | TRBJ2-1 | TRBV5-1 | NA | CASSIGTNNEQFF | TGCGCCAGCAGCATCGGGACTAACAATGAGCAGTTCTTC
NA | TRBJ1-1 | TRBV7-2 | NA | CASSLDRNTEAFF | TGTGCCAGCAGCCTTGACAGGAACACTGAAGCTTTCTTT
TRBD2 | TRBJ2-2 | TRBV7-6 | NA | CASSSTSGPGELFF | TGTGCCAGCAGCTCGACTAGCGGTCCCGGGGAGCTGTTTTTT